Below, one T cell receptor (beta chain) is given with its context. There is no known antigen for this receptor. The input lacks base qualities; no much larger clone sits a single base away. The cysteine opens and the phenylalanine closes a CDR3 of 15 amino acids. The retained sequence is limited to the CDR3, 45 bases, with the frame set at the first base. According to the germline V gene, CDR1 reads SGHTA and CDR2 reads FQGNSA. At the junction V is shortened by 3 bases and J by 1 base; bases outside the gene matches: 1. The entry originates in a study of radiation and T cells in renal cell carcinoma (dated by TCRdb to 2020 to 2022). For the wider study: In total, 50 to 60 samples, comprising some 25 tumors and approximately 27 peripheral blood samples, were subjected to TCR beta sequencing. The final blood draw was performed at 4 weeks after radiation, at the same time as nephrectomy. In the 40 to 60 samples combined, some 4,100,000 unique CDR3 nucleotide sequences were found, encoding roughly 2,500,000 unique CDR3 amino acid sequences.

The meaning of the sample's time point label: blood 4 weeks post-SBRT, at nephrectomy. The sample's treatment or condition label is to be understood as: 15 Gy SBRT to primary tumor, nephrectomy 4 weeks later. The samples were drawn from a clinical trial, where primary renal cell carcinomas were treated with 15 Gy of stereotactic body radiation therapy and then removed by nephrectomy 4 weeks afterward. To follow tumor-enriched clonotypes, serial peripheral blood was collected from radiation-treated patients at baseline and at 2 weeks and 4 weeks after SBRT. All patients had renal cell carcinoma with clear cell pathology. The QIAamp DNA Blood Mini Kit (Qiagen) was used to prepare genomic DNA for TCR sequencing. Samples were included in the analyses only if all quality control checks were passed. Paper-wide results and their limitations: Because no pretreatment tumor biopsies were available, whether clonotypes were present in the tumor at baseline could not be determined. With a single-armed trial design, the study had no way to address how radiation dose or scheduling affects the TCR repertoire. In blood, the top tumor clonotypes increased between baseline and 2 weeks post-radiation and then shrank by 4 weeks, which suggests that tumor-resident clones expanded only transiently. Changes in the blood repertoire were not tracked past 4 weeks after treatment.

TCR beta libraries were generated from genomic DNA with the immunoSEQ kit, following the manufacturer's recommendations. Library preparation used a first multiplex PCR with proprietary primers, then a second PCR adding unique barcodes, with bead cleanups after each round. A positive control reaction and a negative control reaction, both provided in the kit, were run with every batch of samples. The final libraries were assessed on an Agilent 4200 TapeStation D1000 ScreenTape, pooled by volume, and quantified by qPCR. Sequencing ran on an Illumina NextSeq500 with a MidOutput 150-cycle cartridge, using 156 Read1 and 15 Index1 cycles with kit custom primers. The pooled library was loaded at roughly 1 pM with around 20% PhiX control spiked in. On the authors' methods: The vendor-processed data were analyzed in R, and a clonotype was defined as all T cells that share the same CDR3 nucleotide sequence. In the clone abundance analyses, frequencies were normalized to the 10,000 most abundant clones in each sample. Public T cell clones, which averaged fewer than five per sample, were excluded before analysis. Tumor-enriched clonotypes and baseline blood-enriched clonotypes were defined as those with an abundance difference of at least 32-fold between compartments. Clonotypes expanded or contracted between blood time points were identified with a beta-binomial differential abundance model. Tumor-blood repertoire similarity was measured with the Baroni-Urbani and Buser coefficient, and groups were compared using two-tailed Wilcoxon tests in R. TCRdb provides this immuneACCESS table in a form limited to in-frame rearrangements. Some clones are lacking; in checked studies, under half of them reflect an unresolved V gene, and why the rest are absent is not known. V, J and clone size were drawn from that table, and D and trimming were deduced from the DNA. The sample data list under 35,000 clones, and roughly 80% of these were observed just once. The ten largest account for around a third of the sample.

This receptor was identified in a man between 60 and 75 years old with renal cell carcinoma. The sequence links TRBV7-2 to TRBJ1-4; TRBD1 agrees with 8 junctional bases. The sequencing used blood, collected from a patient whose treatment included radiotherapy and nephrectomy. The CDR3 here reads CASSFDRGTNEKLFF. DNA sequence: TGTGCCAGCAGCTTCGACAGGGGAACTAATGAAAAACTGTTTTTT.